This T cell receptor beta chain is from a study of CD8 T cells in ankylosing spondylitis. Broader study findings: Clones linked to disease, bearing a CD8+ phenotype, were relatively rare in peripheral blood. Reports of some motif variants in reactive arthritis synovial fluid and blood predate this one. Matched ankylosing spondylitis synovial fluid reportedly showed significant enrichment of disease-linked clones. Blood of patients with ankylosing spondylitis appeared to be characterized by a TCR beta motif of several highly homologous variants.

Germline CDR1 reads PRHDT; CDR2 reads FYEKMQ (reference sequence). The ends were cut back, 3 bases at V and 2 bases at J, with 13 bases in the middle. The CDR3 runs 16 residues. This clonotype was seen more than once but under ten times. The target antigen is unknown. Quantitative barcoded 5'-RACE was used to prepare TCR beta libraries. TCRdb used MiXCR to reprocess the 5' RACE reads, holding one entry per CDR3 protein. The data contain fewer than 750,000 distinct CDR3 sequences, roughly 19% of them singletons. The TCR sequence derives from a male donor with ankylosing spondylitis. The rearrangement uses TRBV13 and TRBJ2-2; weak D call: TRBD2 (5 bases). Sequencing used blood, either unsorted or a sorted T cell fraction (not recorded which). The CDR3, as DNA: TGTGCCAGCAGCTTTGGCGATACGGGAAACACCGGGGAGCTGTTTTTT. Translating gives CASSFGDTGNTGELFF. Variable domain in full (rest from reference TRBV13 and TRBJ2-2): AAGVIQSPRHLIKEKRETATLKCYPIPRHDTVYWYQQGPGQDPQFLISFYEKMQSDKGSIPDRFSAQQFSDYHSELNMSSLELGDSALYFCASSFGDTGNTGELFFGEGSRLTVL.